A single sample gave rise to the 15 T cell receptor beta chains below, sequenced in a study of beta chain features in type 1 diabetes. No antigens are known for them. Study-wide points: Type 1 diabetes patients had TCRB CDR3s that were shorter (moderately but significantly so) in all four CD4+ subsets.

Since all of the isolated RNA was reverse transcribed, expressed TCRB transcripts were what got sequenced. Produced via immunoSEQ multiplex PCR; TCRdb's table is partial and in-frame only. The sample has fewer than 450,000 clones, 13% seen once. The sequencing sample was made of naive CD4+ T cells from blood. The receptors shown here come from a woman aged 18-35 years with type 1 diabetes.

The rearrangement uses TRBV5-4 and TRBJ2-1, with TRBD2 matching 7 bases. From germline, CDR1 is SGHNT and CDR2 YYREEE (reference sequence). V shed 6 bases and J 6 bases; nucleotides not matched to a gene: 9. The CDR3 runs to 14 residues. The CDR3 nucleotides are TGTGCCAGCACCCAAAGTCTAGCGGCCAATGAGCAGTTCTTC. Translated: CASTQSLAANEQFF.

This clone was observed a handful of times. V usage is TRBV6-1 and J usage is TRBJ2-1, with TRBD2 matching 7 bases. Looked up from germline, CDR1 is MNHNS and CDR2 is SASEGT. The junction had 7 bases not matched to a gene; V was cut back by 6 bases and J by 2 bases. CDR3 length: 15 amino acids. The CDR3 loop reads CASRAAGTTYNEQFF. CDR3 bases: TGTGCCAGCAGAGCAGCGGGAACAACCTACAATGAGCAGTTCTTC.

This clone was seen more than once but under ten times. The chain combines TRBV5-1 with TRBJ2-5, with a weak D call TRBD2 (6 bases). V gave up 5 bases and J gave up 4 bases, with 12 bases separating them. This CDR3 is built from 13 residues. Germline V gives CDR1 SGHRS, CDR2 YFSETQ. The CDR3 region has the DNA TGCGCCAGCAGGGCTGGACTAACAGAGACCCAGTACTTC. Encoded protein: CASRAGLTETQYF.

This sequence joins TRBV7-2 and TRBJ2-1; 7 nucleotides match TRBD2. V trimming: 1 base; J trimming: 3 bases; junction bases outside the gene matches: 6. The germline V gene has CDR1 SGHTA and CDR2 FQGNSA. This CDR3 contains 16 residues. The CDR3 loop is CASSLEVQRDYNEQFF. The CDR3, as DNA: TGTGCCAGCAGCTTAGAGGTCCAGCGGGACTACAATGAGCAGTTCTTC.

The chain combines TRBV7-8 with TRBJ2-1; 8 bases fit TRBD2. The germline V gene has CDR1 SGHVS and CDR2 FQNEAQ. The CDR3 totals 16 residues. J lost 4 bases, V lost 1 base, and 6 bases had no gene match. The CDR3 DNA is TGTGCCAGCAGCTTAGACGATCTAGCGGGTTACAATGAGCAGTTCTTC. Protein sequence: CASSLDDLAGYNEQFF.

The chain has TRBV28 and TRBJ2-7; TRBD2 matches 7 bases. Germline V CDR1 and CDR2: MDHEN, SYDVKM. With V trimmed by 6 bases and J by 0 bases, 11 bases remained unmatched. The CDR3 has 16 amino acids. The CDR3 DNA sequence: TGTGCCAGCAGCCTAGGGGCAGCGGGGAGCTCCTACGAGCAGTACTTC. Translating gives CASSLGAAGSSYEQYF.

In this sample, this clone turned up a few times. The rearrangement uses TRBV5-1 and TRBJ2-3; D may be TRBD2 (5 bases). Trimming removed 5 bases at V and 6 bases at J, with 13 bases between. CDR1 and CDR2 (germline): SGHRS, YFSETQ. This CDR3 comprises 13 residues. The CDR3 reads CASRMGDADTQYF. CDR3 DNA: TGCGCCAGCAGGATGGGAGACGCGGATACGCAGTATTTT.

Only a few counts were recorded for this clone. The chain carries TRBV29-1 and TRBJ2-5; D is undetermined. Germline values: CDR1 SQVTM, CDR2 ANQGSEA. V was clipped by 0 bases and J by 2 bases, with 7 bases between them. The CDR3 contains 13 residues. The CDR3 is CSVEDGQQETQYF. CDR3 DNA: TGCAGCGTTGAAGATGGCCAGCAAGAGACCCAGTACTTC.

This rearrangement joins TRBV7-9 to TRBJ2-1; 9 bases agree with TRBD2. V dropped 4 bases and J dropped 12; count of bases not matched to a gene: 4. From germline, CDR1 is SEHNR and CDR2 FQNEAQ (reference sequence). This CDR3 is 12 amino acids long. The DNA of the CDR3 is TGTGCCAGCAGCTCCGCGGGGGGGATGCAGTTCTTC. Amino acids: CASSSAGGMQFF.

This chain joins TRBV19 and TRBJ2-7; 8 positions agree with TRBD2. Per the germline V gene, CDR1 is LNHDA and CDR2 is SQIVND (reference sequence). The CDR3 runs 15 residues. With V trimmed by 3 bases and J by 0 bases, 4 bases remained unmatched. CDR3 coding DNA: TGTGCCAGTAGTATCCCAAGCGGGAGCTCCTACGAGCAGTACTTC. This sequence encodes CASSIPSGSSYEQYF.

The chain joins TRBV5-6 to TRBJ2-1; a weak D match, TRBD2 (6 bases). The ends were cut back, 2 bases at V and 7 bases at J, with 13 bases in the middle. The CDR3 length is 14 residues. In germline, CDR1 is SGHDT, CDR2 YYEEEE. CDR3 DNA: TGTGCCAGCAGCTTTGGAGGGCCTAGAAATGAGCAGTTCTTC. Translating gives CASSFGGPRNEQFF.

This chain uses TRBV11-2 with TRBJ2-2; 7 bases map to TRBD1. V shed 4 bases, J shed 3 bases, and the junction held 2 bases outside the gene matches. The CDR3 runs 14 residues. Per germline, CDR1 SGHAT and CDR2 FQNNGV. CDR3 loop: CASSWDRDTGELFF. The CDR3 nucleotides are TGTGCCAGCAGCTGGGACAGAGACACCGGGGAGCTGTTTTTT.

The gene calls are TRBV20-1 and TRBJ2-4; D gene unclear. Trimming removed 3 bases at V and 5 bases at J, with 5 bases between. CDR3 size: 11 residues. The germline V gene encodes CDR1 DFQATT and CDR2 SNEGSKA (reference sequence). The CDR3 is CSASSENIQYF. The CDR3 DNA reads TGCAGTGCTAGTAGTGAAAACATTCAGTACTTC.

The chain couples TRBV28 to TRBJ2-7, with no clear D. In germline, CDR1 is MDHEN, CDR2 SYDVKM. The ends were cut back, 8 bases at V and 1 base at J, with 9 bases in the middle. The CDR3 has 12 amino acids. CDR3 sequence: CASSLNSYEQYF. CDR3 sequence (DNA): TGTGCCAGCTCACTGAATTCCTACGAGCAGTACTTC.

The CDR3 spells CASSIPGQAEAFF. Written as DNA, the CDR3 is TGTGCCAGTAGTATCCCGGGACAGGCTGAAGCTTTCTTT. The chain is built from TRBV19 and TRBJ1-1; 8 bases fit TRBD1. This CDR3 comprises 13 residues. Germline trimming cut 3 bases from V and 6 bases from J; bases unmatched to any gene: 3. Germline V lookup: CDR1 LNHDA, CDR2 SQIVND (reference sequence).